This TCR beta chain was recovered during a study of blood T cell repertoires in COVID-19 (dated by TCRdb to about 2020). In the study overall: Samples covering the acute and convalescent phases of COVID-19 were provided by collaborators in the United States, Italy and Spain. The samples were drawn from the first 160 participants of the ongoing ImmuneRACE study and from under 1,500 subjects provided by 6 global collaborators. Deeply sampled blood TCRbeta repertoires from subjects exposed to, actively infected with, or recovered from COVID-19 were included in the dataset. Where available, HLA class I and class II types were obtained from metadata supplied by the sample provider rather than from assay-based typing. The repertoires were released in a freely available public database meant as a resource for research on the immune response to SARS-CoV-2. The material from the prospective study consisted of cDNA or gDNA derived from T cells, B-cell-depleted T cells, or PBMCs. Sample metadata almost always included a de-identified subject ID, COVID-19 status, age in years and sex.

TCRbeta CDR3 regions were amplified from genomic DNA by means of the immunoSEQ Assay, a bias-controlled multiplex PCR. In the original analysis: The number of nucleated cells in each sample was estimated from the amplification of reference gene primers within the assay. To quantify the absolute abundance of each unique TCRbeta CDR3 rearrangement, sequence reads were collapsed and filtered. For each sample, productive Simpson clonality was calculated as the square root of Simpson's diversity index over productive rearrangements. This immuneACCESS table, as held by TCRdb, lists in-frame sequences with V and J called but not all clones. Of the missing ones, under half trace to an unresolved V gene in checked studies; the others have no known cause. That table gives V, J and clone size, and the DNA gave D and trimming. This sample gives 150,000 to 200,000 clones in total; 82% of them show up just once. Jointly, the top ten make up approximately 8% of the sample.

General findings and caveats noted by the study authors: The amount of clinical and demographic metadata varied by source and participant and was provided uncurated.

One collaborating source in Seattle enrolled patients during active infection and followed them longitudinally through the course of disease. Each collaborating institution followed its own protocols to collect whole blood in K2EDTA tubes. For TCRbeta analysis, collaborators shipped samples as frozen whole blood, isolated PBMCs, or DNA extracted from either of those sample types. As regards this clone: The antigen it binds to is not known. Within one base of it there is no much larger clone, and no base qualities were kept.

Its CDR3 holds 16 amino acids, cysteine through phenylalanine. Left in the record is the CDR3 DNA by itself, 48 bases read in frame from the first base. The junction shows trimming of 2 bases on V and 4 bases on J, plus 16 bases between the germline ends. CDR1 and CDR2 were assigned from the germline V gene as SGHDT and YYEEEE. Sequencing input: peripheral blood. The V and J segments used are TRBV5-6 and TRBJ1-3, with no confidently assigned D gene. This TCR derives from a woman aged 55-69 years with COVID-19, enrolled during active disease. The DNA reads as follows: TGTGCCAGCAGCTTTCGTGCGAGCGTACCCGGAAACACCATATATTTT. Translated, it reads CASSFRASVPGNTIYF.